This T cell receptor (beta chain) derives from a study of T cells in Graves' hyperthyroidism and ophthalmopathy. Study in general: The authors collected peripheral blood at initial diagnosis, before any treatment.

Diagnostic decisions used clinical symptoms, serum thyroxine and TRAb, thyroid ultrasound and orbital computed tomography. TCR beta CDR3 regions were amplified from RNA. The HTBI primer set served for first-round RT-PCR of the TCR CDR3. TCRdb used MiXCR to reprocess the multiplex PCR reads, holding one entry per CDR3 protein. The profile covers about 24,000 distinct CDR3 sequences, with less than 65% appearing a single time and about a quarter taken by the ten largest. The sample holds many counts of this clonotype. The antigen is undetermined. One end of the junction varies from germline; a read error may be responsible. Germline loops: CDR1 LNHNV, CDR2 YYDKDF (reference sequence). This CDR3 is 15 amino acids long. Overall study findings and caveats: Most thyroid clonotypes expanded above 0.001 appeared in blood too. The model predicted ophthalmopathy a median roughly 6.3 months before onset.

The sequence was obtained from a woman aged 40 to 50 with Graves' hyperthyroidism that later progressed to Graves' ophthalmopathy. This rearrangement joins TRBV15 to TRBJ2-7; 10 bases are shared with TRBD2. Sequencing input: blood. CDR3 sequence reads: CATSRDSGRLYGQYF. The CDR3 region has the DNA TGTGCCACAAGCAGAGATAGCGGGAGGCTCTACGGGCAGTACTTC.